Detailed here is one TCR beta chain. This entry is derived from a study of blood T cell repertoires in COVID-19. Overall study: The analysed material was cDNA or gDNA that came from T cells, B-cell-depleted T cells, or PBMCs.

The germline V gene has CDR1 SGHRS and CDR2 YFSETQ. Trimming took 4 bases from V and 0 from J; bases not matched to a gene: 6. The CDR3 has 15 residues. Per the original data handling: Reference gene primer amplification in the assay estimated nucleated cell counts. Using immunoSEQ multiplex PCR, the repertoire was profiled, and TCRdb retains in-frame clones only, with some absent. The V and J calls and clone size are taken from that table; D and trimming were inferred from the DNA. This sample carries roughly 400,000 clones, 70% to 90% of them seen once, and the ten largest clones take about 2.3%. This sequence was found in a woman aged 55-70 years with COVID-19, enrolled during active disease. Input material: peripheral blood. The gene calls are TRBV5-1 and TRBJ1-1; TRBD1 aligns across 7 bases. The CDR3 is CASSASGGMNTEAFF. In DNA, the CDR3 is TGCGCCAGCAGCGCGTCAGGGGGGATGAACACTGAAGCTTTCTTT.